These T cell receptor beta chains were read from a single sample in a study of regulatory T cells in long-lasting Graves disease. Each CDR3 protein is one row after TCRdb ran MiXCR on the multiplex PCR reads. The sample includes 350,000 to 500,000 distinct CDR3 sequences, about a sixth of them seen just once. The same sample was also studied in work on T cells in Graves' hyperthyroidism and ophthalmopathy.

Sequenced material: peripheral blood mononuclear cells (PBMCs), taken at new diagnosis, from a patient treated with antithyroid drugs. The origin of the receptors is a woman between 18 and 30 years old with Graves disease. Each CDR3 is given with its conserved first and last residue. A D gene is named only where the DNA matches it firmly. Some rows mark clone size as missing; the rest say once, few, many or name a class of expanded clone.

abundance	j_gene	d_gene	v_gene	CDR3nt	CDR3aa
many	TRBJ2-7	TRBD2	TRBV11-2	TGTGCCAGCAGCTTACCAGCGGGAGTCGAGCAGTACTTC	CASSLPAGVEQYF
many	TRBJ2-1	NA	TRBV6-1	TGTGCCAGCAGCCCCCAGGGCGGGACCACCTACAATGAGCAGTTCTTC	CASSPQGGTTYNEQFF
few	TRBJ1-2	NA	TRBV29-1	TGCAGCGCAATACGGGACATGACCTATGGCTACACCTTC	CSAIRDMTYGYTF
NA	TRBJ2-1	TRBD1	TRBV7-2	TGTGCCAGCAGCACACCGGACAGGGTGTACAATGAGCAGTTCTTC	CASSTPDRVYNEQFF
many	TRBJ2-7	NA	TRBV13	TGTGCCAGCAGGCCCCGGGGGTCAACCTACGAGCAGTACTTC	CASRPRGSTYEQYF
few	TRBJ2-1	TRBD2	TRBV7-8	TGTGCCAGCAGCGACCTTCGGGGAGGGCCCCACAATGAGCAGTTCTTC	CASSDLRGGPHNEQFF
few	TRBJ2-2	NA	TRBV28	TGTGCCAGCAGTGCTGGCTCCACCGGTGTCACCGGGGAGCTGTTTTTT	CASSAGSTGVTGELFF
few	TRBJ2-2	NA	TRBV18	TGTGCCAGCTCAACGACGGGATTATCGAACACCGGGGAGCTGTTTTTT	CASSTTGLSNTGELFF
many	TRBJ1-1	NA	TRBV7-9	TGTGCCAGCAGCTTAGCGGAAGGGAGCACTGAAGCTTTCTTT	CASSLAEGSTEAFF
NA	TRBJ2-2	NA	TRBV2	TGTGCCAGCTCTAACAGTAACACCGGGGAGCTGTTTTTT	CASSNSNTGELFF
few	TRBJ1-5	NA	TRBV24-1	TGTGCCATTGAAGGAGTCGGAGACAATCAGCCCCAGCATTTT	CAIEGVGDNQPQHF
NA	TRBJ2-5	TRBD1	TRBV11-3	TGTGCCAGCAGCTCCATGAGGGGGCGCGTAGAGACCCAGTACTTC	CASSSMRGRVETQYF
many	TRBJ2-5	NA	TRBV2	TGTGCCAGCAGTGATTTCACAGAGCAAGAGACCCAGTACTTC	CASSDFTEQETQYF
NA	TRBJ2-3	NA	TRBV20-1	TGCAGTGCTAGACTACCTAGCACAGATACGCAGTATTTT	CSARLPSTDTQYF
NA	TRBJ2-1	TRBD2	TRBV19	TGTGCCACCCTGGGGACTAGCGGGAGCTTTAGTCTCTCCAATGAGCAGTTCTTC	CATLGTSGSFSLSNEQFF
NA	TRBJ1-2	TRBD1	TRBV28	TGTGCCAGCGGGCTCGACAGGGGGCGCGTGGGCTACACCTTC	CASGLDRGRVGYTF
NA	TRBJ1-3	TRBD1	TRBV9	TGTGCCAGCAGCGTAACTGGGACAGGGTCGCTCTCTGGAAACACCATATATTTT	CASSVTGTGSLSGNTIYF
many	TRBJ1-1	NA	TRBV6-1	TGTGCCAGCAGTCCTACAGGCTTCAGCCCTGAAGCTTTCTTT	CASSPTGFSPEAFF
many	TRBJ2-7	NA	TRBV27	TGTGCCAGCAGTTTCGGACAGCCCTACGAGCAGTACTTC	CASSFGQPYEQYF
NA	TRBJ1-5	NA	TRBV5-1	TGCGCCAGCAGCCACACCCCGGGAGGCAATCAGCCCCAGCATTTT	CASSHTPGGNQPQHF
NA	TRBJ1-6	NA	TRBV28	TGTGCCAGCAATGGTAATTCACCCCTCCACTTT	CASNGNSPLHF
few	TRBJ2-3	NA	TRBV11-3	TGTGCCAGCAGCAAACGACAGAGCACAGATACGCAGTATTTT	CASSKRQSTDTQYF
few	TRBJ2-3	NA	TRBV28	TGTGCCAGCAGTTTTGAGGGACCTCAGACAGATACGCAGTATTTT	CASSFEGPQTDTQYF
many	TRBJ2-3	TRBD2	TRBV7-9	TGTGCCAGCAGCCGACATCCCATTAGCGGGAGGGCCGCAGATACGCAGTATTTT	CASSRHPISGRAADTQYF
NA	TRBJ1-1	NA	TRBV7-3	TGTGCCAGCACTTCCCGGGACAAGGGCGCGTATACTGAAGCTTTCTTT	CASTSRDKGAYTEAFF
NA	TRBJ1-1	NA	TRBV29-1	TGCAGCGTTGGGGCCACTGAAGCTTTCTTT	CSVGATEAFF
many	TRBJ2-7	NA	TRBV7-2	TGTGCCAGCAGCTTACGGCGGGAACGCGAGCAGTACTTC	CASSLRREREQYF
few	TRBJ1-5	NA	TRBV5-8	TGTGCCAGCAGCCTCAGTCCGCGTCAGCCCCAGCATTTT	CASSLSPRQPQHF
many	TRBJ2-1	NA	TRBV5-1	TGCGCCAGCAGCGTTCTCGACTCCTACAATGAGCAGTTCTTC	CASSVLDSYNEQFF
few	TRBJ2-5	TRBD2	TRBV30	TGTGCCTGGAATAGCGGGAGTCCTCGAGAGACCCAGTACTTC	CAWNSGSPRETQYF
NA	TRBJ2-5	NA	TRBV2	TGTGCCCACAGACTTTACCCGGGACGGACAACGTACCAAGAGACCCAGTACTTC	CAHRLYPGRTTYQETQYF
many	TRBJ2-1	TRBD2	TRBV27	TGTGCCAGCAGCCACGGACTAGCGGGCTTCAATGAGCAGTTCTTC	CASSHGLAGFNEQFF
many	TRBJ2-1	TRBD1	TRBV20-1	TGCAGTGCTAGAGTAAGGGACAGTTACAATGAGCAGTTCTTC	CSARVRDSYNEQFF
few	TRBJ2-3	NA	TRBV5-5	TGTGCCAGCAGCACGGACAGGGGGGCTAGCGGGGGCCCCACAGATACGCAGTATTTT	CASSTDRGASGGPTDTQYF
NA	TRBJ2-5	TRBD2	TRBV11-2	TGTGCCAGCAGCTTAGGAGGGACTAGCGGGCCGCAAGAGACCCAGTACTTC	CASSLGGTSGPQETQYF
NA	TRBJ2-1	NA	TRBV11-2	TGTGCCAGCAGCCAAGGCGAGGGGACCTACAATGAGCAGTTCTTC	CASSQGEGTYNEQFF
many	TRBJ2-1	TRBD2	TRBV27	TGTGCCAGCTACCCCCCGGGACTAGCGTCCTTGGGTGAGCAGTTCTTC	CASYPPGLASLGEQFF
few	TRBJ1-1	NA	TRBV7-3	TGTGCCAGCAGCTTAGGATTCGGCGGACAGGAAGCTTTCTTT	CASSLGFGGQEAFF
few	TRBJ2-1	NA	TRBV28	TGTGCCAGCAGTTTTAGGGGCCTAGGGCAAAAGCAGTTCTTC	CASSFRGLGQKQFF
few	TRBJ1-5	NA	TRBV28	TGTGCCAGCGCCGACAGGTTAGGCCAGCCCCAGCATTTT	CASADRLGQPQHF
many	TRBJ2-7	TRBD2	TRBV28	TGTGCCAGCAGTTTGCCCGGGACTAGCGGTTACGAGCAGTACTTC	CASSLPGTSGYEQYF
few	TRBJ2-1	NA	TRBV12-3/TRBV12-4	TGTGCCAGCAGTTTAGAGTACAGTCGCAATGAGCAGTTCTTC	CASSLEYSRNEQFF
NA	TRBJ2-3	NA	TRBV7-2	TGTGCCAGCAGCCGTAGAGTGAGCACAGATACGCAGTATTTT	CASSRRVSTDTQYF
many	TRBJ2-1	NA	TRBV18	TGTGCCAGCTCACGAAGGGTCGATGAGCAGTTCTTC	CASSRRVDEQFF
many	TRBJ1-2	NA	TRBV28	TGTGCCAGCAGTTTATCAGGGGACTATGGCTACACCTTC	CASSLSGDYGYTF
NA	TRBJ2-1	NA	TRBV13	TGTGCCAGCAGCTTACAACAGGTAAACAATGAGCAGTTCTTC	CASSLQQVNNEQFF
few	TRBJ2-3	TRBD2	TRBV9	TGTGCCAGCAGCGTAGTTGGTAGCGGGGTCTTTGCCGATACGCAGTATTTT	CASSVVGSGVFADTQYF
NA	TRBJ2-1	TRBD2	TRBV6-5	TGTGCCAGCAGTTTCTCGACTAGCGGGCGAAACAATGAGCAGTTCTTC	CASSFSTSGRNNEQFF
many	TRBJ2-1	TRBD2	TRBV15	TGTGCCACCAGCAGAGCCTTAGCGGGAGGGAGGAATGAGCAGTTCTTC	CATSRALAGGRNEQFF
few	TRBJ1-4	NA	TRBV12-3/TRBV12-4	TGTGCCAGCAGTCCGGGACAATCTGCAACTAATGAAAAACTGTTTTTT	CASSPGQSATNEKLFF